This T cell receptor (beta chain) comes out of a study of T cell responses to AZD1222 COVID-19 vaccine (dated by TCRdb to about 2021). General notes on the study: AZD1222 recipients with second doses at about 4 weeks or about 12 weeks were pooled, because spike-specific TCR depth and breadth did not differ between schedules. TCR sequencing covered more than 230 trial participants: 207 given two doses of AZD1222 and some 25 given two doses of MenACWY control vaccine. Trial participants were enrolled by age into subgroups of 18-55, 56-69 and 70-plus years, and roughly 150, 30 and 60 TCR-sequenced participants, respectively, were included in these subgroups. Points the paper makes about the study in general: No day 14 peak-response samples were available, so repertoires were characterized only after the peak T cell response. In the small 56-69-year group, the increase in depth fell short of significance, most likely because of low power. The whole spike protein was spanned by vaccine-associated CD4 TCRs, and dominant responses were seen in regions 160-218 and 743-854. Most participants were white British and females outnumbered males, and the authors suggested that clonal diversity may have been underestimated. Conclusions about previously exposed vaccinees were limited because only 5 or 6 AZD1222 recipients were SARS-CoV-2 seropositive at baseline. Reportedly, almost half of the unique spike-specific TCRs recognized epitopes lying outside the regions that are mutated in the B.1.351 and B.1.1.7 variants. A significant rise in spike-specific TCR breadth and depth was observed after two AZD1222 doses relative to day 0 and relative to MenACWY recipients.

As encoded in the germline V gene (reference sequence), CDR1 is MNHNY while CDR2 is SVGAGI. The CDR3 holds 14 amino acids from the cysteine to the phenylalanine. Left in the record is the CDR3 DNA by itself, 42 bases read in frame from the first base. The trim is 0 bases for V and 0 bases for J, with a gap of 5 bases between the germline ends. The CDR3 regions of human TCRbeta chains were analyzed by immunosequencing. Under the source paper's analysis protocol: TCRs in the repertoires were matched against a reference library of SARS-CoV-2-specific TCRs that had been generated with the MIRA antigen-specificity platform. Breadth was defined as the fraction of unique TCRs that were SARS-CoV-2-associated. Depth was defined as the fraction of total T cells that were SARS-CoV-2-associated. Each spike-specific TCR was assigned to its reactive spike region and to a CD4 or CD8 class using the MIRA data. Log10-transformed breadth and depth values were compared by one-way ANOVA with Sidak's multiple comparisons tests. The source is immuneACCESS, and TCRdb retained only in-frame sequences with V and J called. Part of the clones is not carried over; for the studies checked, unresolved V genes explain less than half of this, and the remainder is unexplained. For V, J and clone size, that table is used; D and trimming come from the DNA. Here the sample has some 92,000 clones; about 91% occur a single time. 7.5% of the sample is taken by the ten largest.

A note on this clone: Its target antigen remains unknown. The record has no base qualities; no much larger clone is one base away.

Read against the paper, the sample's time point label means: baseline before first vaccination. The vaccinee samples were drawn from two UK trials, COV001 and COV002, one of which was a single-blind randomized controlled phase 2/3 trial testing AZD1222 (ChAdOx1 nCoV-19) in healthy adults. For TCRbeta chain sequencing, PBMC samples were collected from trial participants at day 0 and at day 28 after the second dose. The V and J segments used are TRBV6-6 and TRBJ1-1, with the D gene too uncertain to name. Sequenced material: peripheral blood, taken on day 0 of AZD1222 vaccination. The TCR originated in an adult in good health. The CDR3: CASSYSKVNTEAFF. The DNA sequence reads TGTGCCAGCAGTTACTCGAAAGTGAACACTGAAGCTTTCTTT.